Presented here are 26 T cell receptor beta chains from one specimen sequenced in a study of T-cell memory formation after mild COVID-19. TCRdb reprocessed the 5' RACE reads with MiXCR, giving one entry per CDR3 protein. Of some 490,000 distinct CDR3 sequences listed, 18% were seen once; the top ten hold 9% to 15%. Sequences were obtained from PBMCs or a T cell subset sorted from them (not recorded which). These receptors were taken from an adult woman who had mild COVID-19 (a few samples of this study predate the infection). Cell type and time point are not known.

The chain joins TRBV7-9 to TRBJ2-2, with a weak D call TRBD1 (6 bases). This CDR3 region has 18 residues. V shed 0 bases and J shed 0 bases, with 14 bases lying between them. Germline V lookup: CDR1 SEHNR, CDR2 FQNEAQ (reference sequence). The CDR3 DNA reads as TGTGCCAGCAGCTTAGCGTCGGGACACCTCGCGAACACCGGGGAGCTGTTTTTT. Protein product: CASSLASGHLANTGELFF.

This clonotype showed up just a few times. The CDR3 sequence is CASSHGTLSDEQYF. Written as DNA, the CDR3 is TGTGCCAGCAGCCACGGGACTCTGTCGGACGAGCAGTACTTC. This chain uses TRBV2 with TRBJ2-7, with a possible D match to TRBD2 (6 bases). The CDR3 is made up of 14 amino acids. The V end lost 6 bases, the J end lost 5 bases, and 17 bases lay between the germline ends. CDR1 and CDR2 from the germline V gene are SNHLY and FYNNEI. Looking up the rest from reference TRBV2 and TRBJ2-7 gives the full variable domain: EPEVTQTPSHQVTQMGQEVILRCVPISNHLYFYWYRQILGQKVEFLVSFYNNEISEKSEIFDDQFSVERPDGSNFTLKIRSTKLEDSAMYFCASSHGTLSDEQYFGPGTRLTVT.

At least ten counts were recorded for this clonotype. V and J are TRBV12-3 or TRBV12-4 and TRBJ2-1; 8 bases are a match to TRBD2. The V and J ends lost 6 bases and 4 bases, in that order; junction bases with no gene match: 5. The CDR3 length is 14 residues. The CDR3, as DNA: TGTGCCAGCAGCAACCGGGAGGGTTACAATGAGCAGTTCTTC. It encodes CASSNREGYNEQFF.

V and J are TRBV4-1 and TRBJ2-3; D tentatively fits TRBD1 or TRBD2 (5 bases each). Trimming stripped 1 base from V and 1 base from J, with 9 bases between. The V gene's germline CDR1 is MGHRA and CDR2 YSYEKL. CDR3 length: 15 amino acids. The CDR3: CASSQVGAGTDTQYF. The CDR3 nucleotides are TGCGCCAGCAGCCAAGTCGGGGCGGGCACAGATACGCAGTATTTT.

There are a few counts of this clonotype. This chain connects TRBV5-6 to TRBJ2-1; 14 bases line up with TRBD2. With 3 bases clipped from V and 13 bases from J, the junction kept 3 bases outside the gene matches. This CDR3 comprises 13 residues. Germline V gene data show CDR1 as SGHDT and CDR2 as YYEEEE. This CDR3 is CASSSGLAGVQFF. The DNA of the CDR3 is TGTGCCAGCAGCTCGGGACTAGCGGGAGTTCAGTTCTTC.

V gene TRBV2 combines with J gene TRBJ1-2, with D possibly being TRBD1 (5 bases). The germline V and J ends were trimmed by 7 bases and 3 bases, with 12 bases remaining between them. The germline gives CDR1 SNHLY, CDR2 FYNNEI. The CDR3 is 13 amino acids. The DNA of the CDR3 is TGTGCCAGCAATAGACAGAGTGACTATGGCTACACCTTC. This gives the protein CASNRQSDYGYTF.

This clonotype was recorded once. This chain links TRBV11-3 with TRBJ2-7; TRBD1 matches at 9 bases. This CDR3 has 16 amino acids. CDR1 and CDR2 from the germline V gene are SGHNT and YENEEA. After removal of 1 base from V and 6 bases from J, the junction contained 10 bases not matched to a gene. CDR3 protein: CASSLGAGTGNPEQYF. CDR3 DNA: TGTGCCAGCAGCTTAGGAGCCGGGACAGGGAACCCCGAGCAGTACTTC.

The chain uses TRBV25-1 and TRBJ2-1; 9 bases align to TRBD1. Germline CDR1 and CDR2: MGHDK and SYGVNS. CDR3 length: 14 residues. The ends lost 4 bases at V and 9 bases at J; junction bases unmatched: 7. The CDR3 protein is CASSVRGQGSEQFF. DNA for the CDR3: TGTGCCAGCAGTGTCCGAGGACAGGGGAGTGAGCAGTTCTTC.

This clonotype was counted only a few times. The rearrangement links TRBV6-6 to TRBJ2-7, with D possibly being TRBD1 (6 bases). Germline-derived CDR1 and CDR2 are MNHNY and SVGAGI (reference sequence). The CDR3 runs to 14 residues. Trimming took off 5 bases at V and 0 bases at J, with 11 bases between the two ends. The CDR3 nucleotides read TGTGCCAGCAGTCCGGACAGCCCCTCCTACGAGCAGTACTTC. It yields the protein CASSPDSPSYEQYF.

The chain employs TRBV14 and TRBJ2-1, with D unresolved. This CDR3 is 14 amino acids long. Germline values: CDR1 SGHDN, CDR2 FVKESK. The V and J ends lost 4 bases and 0 bases respectively, with 7 bases between them. The CDR3 is CASSRHSSYNEQFF. The CDR3 DNA is TGTGCCAGCAGCCGACATAGCTCCTACAATGAGCAGTTCTTC. The full variable domain, in which reference TRBV14 and TRBJ2-1 provide the parts outside the CDR3, is EAGVTQFPSHSVIEKGQTVTLRCDPISGHDNLYWYRRVMGKEIKFLLHFVKESKQDESGMPNNRFLAERTGGTYSTLKVQPAELEDSGVYFCASSRHSSYNEQFFGPGTRLTVL.

The CDR3, as DNA: TGTGCCAGTACGGGAACAGGGGGTATCAATCAGCCCCAGCATTTT. Translated: CASTGTGGINQPQHF. The gene calls are TRBV19 and TRBJ1-5, with TRBD1 matching over 8 bases. The germline CDR1 and CDR2 sequences are LNHDA and SQIVND (reference sequence). V was pared by 7 bases and J by 3 bases, with 8 bases of the junction left unmatched. The CDR3 has 15 residues.

The chain uses TRBV18 and TRBJ1-5; 9 bases are shared with TRBD1. V trimming: 3 bases; J trimming: 7 bases; junction bases outside the gene matches: 7. The germline V gene has CDR1 KGHSH and CDR2 LQKENI. The CDR3 contains 15 residues. The CDR3 spells CASSPIQGAMQPQHF. CDR3 bases: TGTGCCAGCTCACCGATACAGGGGGCGATGCAGCCCCAGCATTTT.

This clonotype has only a few counts. The V gene is TRBV7-8, the J gene TRBJ2-7, with 7 bases that match TRBD1. The CDR3 extends over 13 amino acids. The V and J ends lost 0 bases and 5 bases, in that order; junction bases with no gene match: 1. Per germline, CDR1 SGHVS and CDR2 FQNEAQ. The chain's CDR3 is CASSLATGDEQYF. The CDR3 DNA sequence: TGTGCCAGCAGCTTAGCCACAGGGGACGAGCAGTACTTC.

The rearrangement uses TRBV20-1 and TRBJ2-7; D not resolved. This CDR3 contains 11 residues. In germline, CDR1 is DFQATT, CDR2 SNEGSKA (reference sequence). Trimming stripped 6 bases from V and 3 bases from J, with 9 bases between. The CDR3 region is CSAIDNYEQYF. The CDR3 DNA follows: TGCAGTGCCATCGACAACTACGAGCAGTACTTC.

The V and J genes are TRBV2 and TRBJ1-4, with a tentative D call TRBD1 (6 bases). The germline V and J ends were trimmed by 5 bases and 6 bases, with 19 bases remaining between them. CDR1 is SNHLY, CDR2 FYNNEI, per germline. The CDR3 is 16 amino acids. CDR3 region: CASSRTVPRGDEKLFF. In DNA form, the CDR3 reads TGTGCCAGCAGTCGGACAGTCCCACGAGGGGATGAAAAACTGTTTTTT.

The V gene is TRBV7-8, the J gene TRBJ2-7, with 11 bases fitting TRBD1. This CDR3 is 19 amino acids long. J lost 3 bases, V lost 4 bases, and 17 bases had no gene match. Germline assignment: CDR1 SGHVS and CDR2 FQNEAQ. DNA for the CDR3: TGTGCCAGCAGCTCACGAATGGGACAGGGGGTGCTGGGCTTCTACGAGCAGTACTTC. It specifies CASSSRMGQGVLGFYEQYF.

This clonotype was observed a few times. This chain uses TRBV4-1 with TRBJ1-1, with 9 nucleotides matching TRBD1. Germline loops: CDR1 MGHRA, CDR2 YSYEKL. The CDR3 loop spans 12 amino acids. The V and J ends lost 4 bases and 11 bases, in that order; junction bases with no gene match: 5. The CDR3 loop reads CASSLGQGKAFF. CDR3 DNA: TGCGCCAGCAGCCTCGGACAGGGGAAGGCTTTCTTT.

The chain carries TRBV18 and TRBJ2-1, with D maybe TRBD2 (6 bases). Trimming took 1 base from V and 5 from J, leaving 12 bases between them. This CDR3 is built from 15 residues. Germline V CDR1 and CDR2: KGHSH, LQKENI. DNA of the CDR3: TGTGCCAGCTCACCACTAGGCGGGGCCAACAATGAGCAGTTCTTC. Protein product: CASSPLGGANNEQFF.

V and J are TRBV11-3 and TRBJ1-1; D is perhaps TRBD1 (5 bases). This CDR3 has 16 amino acids. Germline V gives CDR1 SGHNT, CDR2 YENEEA. Trimming removed 0 bases at V and 3 bases at J, with 14 bases between. CDR3 region: CASSLDRGARDTEAFF. The CDR3, as DNA: TGTGCCAGCAGCTTAGATAGGGGAGCCAGAGACACTGAAGCTTTCTTT.

The chain combines TRBV7-2 with TRBJ2-5; D unclear. Per the germline V gene, CDR1 is SGHTA and CDR2 is FQGNSA. This CDR3 has 15 amino acids. V lost 3 bases to trimming and J lost 1 base, with 12 bases between them. CDR3 DNA: TGTGCCAGCAGCTTTGCCCGAACGGGCCAAGAGACCCAGTACTTC. Its translation: CASSFARTGQETQYF.

This clonotype has a handful of counts. The gene calls are TRBV20-1 and TRBJ1-5; 7 bases align to TRBD1. The germline V gene has CDR1 DFQATT and CDR2 SNEGSKA (reference sequence). CDR3 size: 15 residues. The junction had 5 bases not matched to a gene; V was cut back by 0 bases and J by 3 bases. The CDR3 region is CSARDSGGYNQPQHF. The CDR3 DNA is TGCAGTGCTAGAGATTCAGGGGGATACAATCAGCCCCAGCATTTT.

This clonotype was counted many times. The rearrangement uses TRBV6-5 and TRBJ1-2; 7 nucleotides align to TRBD1. CDR3 length: 11 residues. With V trimmed by 6 bases and J by 7 bases, 2 bases remained unmatched. Per the germline V gene, CDR1 is MNHEY and CDR2 is SVGAGI. CDR3 sequence reads: CASRRQGGYTF. The CDR3 nucleotides are TGTGCCAGCAGGAGACAGGGTGGCTACACCTTC.

This clonotype is a singleton in its sample. DNA for the CDR3: TGTGCCAGCAGTAACCAAGCGGCCCTCTACACCTTC. Encoded protein: CASSNQAALYTF. This chain uses TRBV2 with TRBJ1-2, with D unclear. Germline V gene lookup returns CDR1 SNHLY and CDR2 FYNNEI. The CDR3 covers 12 residues. V was trimmed by 5 bases and J by 10 bases, leaving 14 bases between them.

This sequence joins TRBV10-3 and TRBJ1-4; TRBD1 aligns across 10 bases. Germline CDR1 and CDR2: ENHRY and SYGVKD. The CDR3 is 14 residues long. Trimming cost V 10 bases and J 0 bases; bases outside gene matches: 2. CDR3 DNA: TGTGCCACCGGACAGGGGGCAACTAATGAAAAACTGTTTTTT. Translated: CATGQGATNEKLFF.

A few counts support this clonotype. The V call is TRBV3-1, the J call TRBJ2-5, with 8 bases identical to TRBD1. The length of the CDR3 is 17 residues. CDR1 and CDR2 from the germline V gene are LGHDT and YNNKEL (reference sequence). Germline trimming cut 0 bases from V and 0 bases from J; bases unmatched to any gene: 6. In DNA, the CDR3 is TGTGCCAGCAGCCAAGATGTAGGACAGGGCAACCAAGAGACCCAGTACTTC. It translates to CASSQDVGQGNQETQYF.

The rearrangement uses TRBV9 and TRBJ2-3; perhaps D is TRBD1 or TRBD2 (5 bases each). Germline CDR1 SGDLS, CDR2 YYNGEE. This CDR3 region has 15 residues. Trimming took 3 bases from V and 1 from J, leaving 12 bases between them. The CDR3 DNA follows: TGTGCCAGCAGCGCCATACAGGAGGGCACAGATACGCAGTATTTT. It translates to CASSAIQEGTDTQYF.